Each of the 9 T cell receptor beta chains below was sequenced from the same sample in a study of cytomegalovirus exposure and HLA in healthy donors. A multiplex PCR was run with 60 Vbeta primers and 13 Jbeta primers. Profiled with immunoSEQ multiplex PCR; TCRdb holds only in-frame clones, not every one. Counted here are 99,000 or so clones, around a tenth occurring once; the ten biggest clones make up approximately 6%. Sequencing was done on a sample of PBMCs. Receptors originate from a man in his forties in good health and CMV-seropositive.

Many counts were recorded for this clone. The chain links TRBV28 to TRBJ2-1; perhaps TRBD1 as D (5 bases). The CDR3 spans 15 residues. Germline lookup yields CDR1 MDHEN and CDR2 SYDVKM. Trimming cost V 6 bases and J 7 bases, with 19 bases left between them. The CDR3 nucleotides are TGTGCCAGCAGACTTGTCTGGGGCTCCAAGAATGAGCAGTTCTTC. It encodes CASRLVWGSKNEQFF.

The chain joins TRBV10-3 to TRBJ1-2; possible D gene TRBD1, 5 bases. Germline V gene sequence: CDR1 ENHRY, CDR2 SYGVKD. The CDR3 spans 12 residues. V gave up 7 bases and J gave up 3 bases, with 9 bases separating them. In nucleotides, the CDR3 is TGTGCCATCACCGGACAAGACTATGGCTACACCTTC. Translated: CAITGQDYGYTF.

This clone turned up a few times. This chain uses TRBV2 with TRBJ2-3; 9 nucleotides match TRBD2. Germline V gene sequence: CDR1 SNHLY, CDR2 FYNNEI. The CDR3 contains 15 residues. V was pared by 5 bases and J by 0 bases, with 3 bases of the junction left unmatched. The CDR3 DNA is TGTGCCAGCAGTTTAGCGGGAGTAAGCACAGATACGCAGTATTTT. Residues: CASSLAGVSTDTQYF.

This clone occurred a few times. The CDR3 DNA follows: TGCGCCAGCAGCATCGGGAGGGGAAGGTACGAGCAGTACTTC. Residues: CASSIGRGRYEQYF. V is TRBV5-1 and J is TRBJ2-7; 8 bases line up with TRBD2. The CDR3 loop spans 14 amino acids. The germline CDR1 and CDR2 sequences are SGHRS and YFSETQ. The V and J ends lost 4 bases and 4 bases, in that order; junction bases with no gene match: 7.

The chain has TRBV5-1 and TRBJ2-7; TRBD2 matches 7 bases. The CDR3 covers 14 residues. J lost 2 bases, V lost 2 bases, and 4 bases had no gene match. The germline V gene encodes CDR1 SGHRS and CDR2 YFSETQ. CDR3 amino acids: CASSFGTNTYEQYF. In nucleotides, the CDR3 is TGCGCCAGCAGCTTTGGGACTAACACCTACGAGCAGTACTTC.

The V and J genes are TRBV11-3 and TRBJ2-3, with a possible D match to TRBD2 (6 bases). Germline values: CDR1 SGHNT, CDR2 YENEEA. The CDR3 extends over 14 amino acids. V lost 3 bases and J lost 5, with 12 bases in between. The CDR3 region is CASSFGGPRDTQYF. The CDR3 bases are TGTGCCAGCAGCTTCGGAGGGCCGAGAGATACGCAGTATTTT. Full variable domain (remainder filled in from reference TRBV11-3 and TRBJ2-3): EAGVVQSPRYKIIEKKQPVAFWCNPISGHNTLYWYLQNLGQGPELLIRYENEEAVDDSQLPKDRFSAERLKGVDSTLKIQPAELGDSAVYLCASSFGGPRDTQYFGPGTRLTVL.

In the case of this clone: The same CDR3 arises from other DNA sequences in this sample as well. The J gene is TRBJ2-6, the V gene TRBV6-5; D might be TRBD1 (6 bases). The CDR3 is 14 residues long. Germline assignment: CDR1 MNHEY and CDR2 SVGAGI. Trimming took off 6 bases at V and 4 bases at J, with 10 bases between the two ends. Here the CDR3 DNA reads TGTGCCAGCAGACAGGGTACCGGGGCCAACGTCCTGACTTTC. Translated: CASRQGTGANVLTF.

This clone was seen a few times. V and J are TRBV7-2 and TRBJ1-5; weak D call: TRBD1 (5 bases). Deletions cut 4 bases from V and 7 bases from J, with 11 bases between. Germline loops: CDR1 SGHTA, CDR2 FQGNSA. There are 13 residues in the CDR3. In DNA, the CDR3 is TGTGCCAGCAGCTGGGGGGGGAGGCAGCCCCAGCATTTT. Amino acids: CASSWGGRQPQHF.

This clone was seen more than once but under ten times. The V call is TRBV11-3, the J call TRBJ1-3; a possible D gene is TRBD1 (5 bases). The CDR3 extends over 15 amino acids. V lost 5 bases and J 4 bases, leaving 15 bases between the germline ends. Germline values: CDR1 SGHNT, CDR2 YENEEA. CDR3 sequence reads: CASSIPGLRGNTIYF. As DNA, the CDR3 is TGTGCCAGCAGCATCCCAGGGCTTCGGGGAAACACCATATATTTT.